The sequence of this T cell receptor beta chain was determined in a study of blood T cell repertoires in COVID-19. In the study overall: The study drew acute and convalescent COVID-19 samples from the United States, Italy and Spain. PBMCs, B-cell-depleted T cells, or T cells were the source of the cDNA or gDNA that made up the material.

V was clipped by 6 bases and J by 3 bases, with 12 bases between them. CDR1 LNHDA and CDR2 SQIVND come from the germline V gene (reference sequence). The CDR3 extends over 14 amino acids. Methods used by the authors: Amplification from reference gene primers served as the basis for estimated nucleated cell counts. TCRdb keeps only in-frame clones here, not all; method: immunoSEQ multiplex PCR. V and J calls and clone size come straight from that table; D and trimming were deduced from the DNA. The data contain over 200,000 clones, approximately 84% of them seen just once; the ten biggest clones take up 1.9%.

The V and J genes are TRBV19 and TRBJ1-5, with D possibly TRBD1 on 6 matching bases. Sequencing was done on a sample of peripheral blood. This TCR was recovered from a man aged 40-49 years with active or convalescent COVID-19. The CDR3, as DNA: TGTGCCAGTAGAACGACAGGCCTCAATCAGCCCCAGCATTTT. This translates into CASRTTGLNQPQHF.